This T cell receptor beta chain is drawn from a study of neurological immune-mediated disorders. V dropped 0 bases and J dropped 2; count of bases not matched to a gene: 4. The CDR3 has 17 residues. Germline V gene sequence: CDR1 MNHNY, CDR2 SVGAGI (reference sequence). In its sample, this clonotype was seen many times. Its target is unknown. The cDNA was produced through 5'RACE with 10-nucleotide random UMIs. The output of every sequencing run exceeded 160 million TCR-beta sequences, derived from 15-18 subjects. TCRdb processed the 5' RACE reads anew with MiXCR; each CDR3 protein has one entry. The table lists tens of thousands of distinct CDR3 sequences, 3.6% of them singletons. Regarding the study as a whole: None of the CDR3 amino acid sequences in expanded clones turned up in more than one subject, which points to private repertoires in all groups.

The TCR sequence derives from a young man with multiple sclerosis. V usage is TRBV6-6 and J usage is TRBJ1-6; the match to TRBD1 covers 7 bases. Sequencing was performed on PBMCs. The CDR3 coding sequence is TGTGCCAGCAGTTACTCAGACAGGGACCCCTATAATTCACCCCTCCACTTT. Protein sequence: CASSYSDRDPYNSPLHF.